This TCR beta chain appears in the sequencing data of a study of T-cell memory formation after mild COVID-19. About the research overall: Each donor largely had its own TCR clusters.

Study-wide results and caveats: While clones contracting from day 15 to 85 were balanced between CD4 and CD8, later expanders leaned CD4+. Certain responding clones were present in pre-infection memory, suggesting participation of cross-reactive memory.

V lost 4 bases and J 5 bases, leaving 11 bases between the germline ends. Germline lookup yields CDR1 LGHNA and CDR2 YSLEER. The CDR3 has 13 amino acids. TCR alpha and TCR beta cDNA libraries with sample barcodes and UMIs came from 5'RACE using constant-segment primers. TCRdb analysed the 5' RACE reads with MiXCR anew, one entry per CDR3 protein. The table shows roughly 180,000 distinct CDR3 sequences, with around 10% occurring only once. Comment on this clonotype: As yet, its antigen is unknown.

Specimen: PBMCs or a T cell subset sorted from them (not recorded which). The source is a young man who had mild COVID-19 (a few samples of this study predate the infection). Cell type and time point are not known. V is TRBV4-3 and J is TRBJ1-1; TRBD1 might be the D (6 bases). The CDR3 region has the DNA TGCGCCAGCAGCCCAACAGGGTGGACTGAAGCTTTCTTT. As protein: CASSPTGWTEAFF.